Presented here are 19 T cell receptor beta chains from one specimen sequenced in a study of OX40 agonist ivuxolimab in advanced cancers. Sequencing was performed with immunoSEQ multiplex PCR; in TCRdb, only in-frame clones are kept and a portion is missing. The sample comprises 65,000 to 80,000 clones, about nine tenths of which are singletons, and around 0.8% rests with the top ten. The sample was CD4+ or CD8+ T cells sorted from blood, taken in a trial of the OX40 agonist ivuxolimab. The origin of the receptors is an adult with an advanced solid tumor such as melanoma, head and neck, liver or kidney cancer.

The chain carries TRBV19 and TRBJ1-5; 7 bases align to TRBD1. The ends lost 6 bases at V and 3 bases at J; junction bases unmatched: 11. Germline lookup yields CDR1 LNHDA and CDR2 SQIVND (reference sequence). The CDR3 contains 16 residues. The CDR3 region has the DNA TGTGCCAGTAGCCGACGAGGGGGCCGGGACAATCAGCCCCAGCATTTT. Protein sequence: CASSRRGGRDNQPQHF.

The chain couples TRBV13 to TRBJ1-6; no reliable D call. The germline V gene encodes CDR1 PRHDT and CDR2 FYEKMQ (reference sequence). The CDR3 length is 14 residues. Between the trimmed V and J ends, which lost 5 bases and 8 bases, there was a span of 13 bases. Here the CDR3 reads CASSPRTGDSPLHF. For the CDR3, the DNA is TGTGCCAGCAGCCCACGGACGGGAGATTCACCCCTCCACTTT. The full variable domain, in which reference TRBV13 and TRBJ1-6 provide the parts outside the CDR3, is AAGVIQSPRHLIKEKRETATLKCYPIPRHDTVYWYQQGPGQDPQFLISFYEKMQSDKGSIPDRFSAQQFSDYHSELNMSSLELGDSALYFCASSPRTGDSPLHFGNGTRLTVT.

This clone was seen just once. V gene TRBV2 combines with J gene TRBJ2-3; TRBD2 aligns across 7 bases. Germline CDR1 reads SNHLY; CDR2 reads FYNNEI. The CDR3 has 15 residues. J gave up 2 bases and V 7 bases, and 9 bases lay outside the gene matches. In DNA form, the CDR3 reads TGTGCCAGCACCGCCGGGGGAGGGGCCACAGATACGCAGTATTTT. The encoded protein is CASTAGGGATDTQYF.

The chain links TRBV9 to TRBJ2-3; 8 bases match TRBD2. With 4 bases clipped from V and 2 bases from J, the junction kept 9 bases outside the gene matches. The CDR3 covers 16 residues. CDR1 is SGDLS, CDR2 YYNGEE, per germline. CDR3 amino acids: CASSPRTSGVTDTQYF. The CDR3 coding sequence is TGTGCCAGCAGCCCCAGAACTAGCGGTGTCACAGATACGCAGTATTTT.

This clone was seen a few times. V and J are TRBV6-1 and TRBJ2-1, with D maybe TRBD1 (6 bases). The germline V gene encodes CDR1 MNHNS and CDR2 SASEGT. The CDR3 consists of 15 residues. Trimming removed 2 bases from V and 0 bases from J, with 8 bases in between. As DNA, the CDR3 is TGTGCCAGCAGTGAACAGGGGTCCTCCTACAATGAGCAGTTCTTC. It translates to CASSEQGSSYNEQFF.

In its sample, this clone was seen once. CDR3 sequence: CASTRDRGYGYTF. In nucleotides, the CDR3 is TGTGCCAGCACCCGGGACAGGGGCTATGGCTACACCTTC. V and J are TRBV5-4 and TRBJ1-2; 10 nucleotides line up with TRBD1. Germline trimming cut 6 bases from V and 4 bases from J; bases unmatched to any gene: 3. Germline V CDR1 and CDR2: SGHNT, YYREEE (reference sequence). This CDR3 is 13 amino acids long.

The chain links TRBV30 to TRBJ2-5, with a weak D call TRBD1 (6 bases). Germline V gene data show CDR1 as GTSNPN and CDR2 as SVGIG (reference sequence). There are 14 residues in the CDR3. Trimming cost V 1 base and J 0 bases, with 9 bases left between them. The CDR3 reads CAWSGGPHQETQYF. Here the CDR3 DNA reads TGTGCCTGGAGTGGGGGGCCGCACCAAGAGACCCAGTACTTC.

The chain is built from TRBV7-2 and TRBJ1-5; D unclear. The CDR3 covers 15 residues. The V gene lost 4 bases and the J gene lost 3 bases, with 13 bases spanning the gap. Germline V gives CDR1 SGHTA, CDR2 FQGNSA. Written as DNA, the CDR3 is TGTGCCAGCAGCTCCCGGACCGAAGTCAATCAGCCCCAGCATTTT. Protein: CASSSRTEVNQPQHF.

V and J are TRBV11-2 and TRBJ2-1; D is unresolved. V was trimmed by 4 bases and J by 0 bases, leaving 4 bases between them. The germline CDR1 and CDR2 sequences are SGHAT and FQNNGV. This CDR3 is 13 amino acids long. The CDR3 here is CASSSGSYNEQFF. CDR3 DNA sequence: TGTGCCAGCAGCTCGGGCTCCTACAATGAGCAGTTCTTC.

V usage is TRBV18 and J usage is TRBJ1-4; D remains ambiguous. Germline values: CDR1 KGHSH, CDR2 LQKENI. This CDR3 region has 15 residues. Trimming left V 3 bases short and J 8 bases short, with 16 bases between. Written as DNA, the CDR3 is TGTGCCAGCTCACCTCCAGGCGCCCCGGAAGAAAAACTGTTTTTT. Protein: CASSPPGAPEEKLFF.

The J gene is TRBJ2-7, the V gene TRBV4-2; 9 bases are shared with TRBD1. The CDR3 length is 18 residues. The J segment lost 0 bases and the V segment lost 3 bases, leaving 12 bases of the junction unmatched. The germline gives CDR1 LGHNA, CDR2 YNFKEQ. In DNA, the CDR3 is TGTGCCAGCAGCCAGGGACAGGGCGCAATAAAGTTCTCCTACGAGCAGTACTTC. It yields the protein CASSQGQGAIKFSYEQYF.

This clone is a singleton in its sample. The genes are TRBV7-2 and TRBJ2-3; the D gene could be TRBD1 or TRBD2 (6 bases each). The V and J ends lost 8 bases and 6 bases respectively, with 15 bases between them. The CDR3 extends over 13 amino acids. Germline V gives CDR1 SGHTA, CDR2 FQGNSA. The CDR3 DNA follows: TGTGCCAGCGGTGGGGGCCGGGGGGATACGCAGTATTTT. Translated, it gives CASGGGRGDTQYF. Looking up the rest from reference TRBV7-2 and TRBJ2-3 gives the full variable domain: GAGVSQSPSNKVTEKGKDVELRCDPISGHTALYWYRQSLGQGLEFLIYFQGNSAPDKSGLPSDRFSAERTGGSVSTLTIQRTQQEDSAVYLCASGGGRGDTQYFGPGTRLTVL.

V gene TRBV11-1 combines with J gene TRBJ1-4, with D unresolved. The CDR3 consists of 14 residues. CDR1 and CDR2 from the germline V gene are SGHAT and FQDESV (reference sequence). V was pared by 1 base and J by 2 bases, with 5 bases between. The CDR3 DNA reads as TGTGCCAGCAGCTTAGTGGGGACTAATGAAAAACTGTTTTTT. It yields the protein CASSLVGTNEKLFF.

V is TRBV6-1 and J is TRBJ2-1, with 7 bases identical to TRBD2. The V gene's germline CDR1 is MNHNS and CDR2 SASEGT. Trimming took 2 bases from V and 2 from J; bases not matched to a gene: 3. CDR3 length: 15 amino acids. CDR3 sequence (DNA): TGTGCCAGCAGTGAACTGACTAGCCCCTACAATGAGCAGTTCTTC. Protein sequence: CASSELTSPYNEQFF.

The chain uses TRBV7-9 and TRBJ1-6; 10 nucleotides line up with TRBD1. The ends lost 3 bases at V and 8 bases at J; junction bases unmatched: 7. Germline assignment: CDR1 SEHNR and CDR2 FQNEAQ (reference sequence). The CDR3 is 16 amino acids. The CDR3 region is CASSFPRGTGDSPLHF. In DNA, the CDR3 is TGTGCCAGCAGCTTCCCCAGAGGGACAGGGGATTCACCCCTCCACTTT.

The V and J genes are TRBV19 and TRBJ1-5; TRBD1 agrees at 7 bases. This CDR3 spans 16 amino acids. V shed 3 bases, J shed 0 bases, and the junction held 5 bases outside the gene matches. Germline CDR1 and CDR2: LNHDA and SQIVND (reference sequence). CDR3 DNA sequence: TGTGCCAGTAGTATCGTCAGGGGGTATAGCAATCAGCCCCAGCATTTT. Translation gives CASSIVRGYSNQPQHF.

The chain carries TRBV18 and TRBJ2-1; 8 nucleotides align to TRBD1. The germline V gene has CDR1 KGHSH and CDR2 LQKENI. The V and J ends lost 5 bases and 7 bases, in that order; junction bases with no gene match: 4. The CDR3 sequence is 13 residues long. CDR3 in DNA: TGTGCCAGCTCATCAGGACAGGGTAATGAGCAGTTCTTC. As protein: CASSSGQGNEQFF.

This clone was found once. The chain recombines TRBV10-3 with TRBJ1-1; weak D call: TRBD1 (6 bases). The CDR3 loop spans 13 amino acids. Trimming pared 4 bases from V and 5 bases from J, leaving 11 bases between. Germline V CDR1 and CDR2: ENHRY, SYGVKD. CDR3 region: CAISVNRDTEAFF. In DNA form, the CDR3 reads TGTGCCATCAGTGTAAACAGGGATACTGAAGCTTTCTTT.

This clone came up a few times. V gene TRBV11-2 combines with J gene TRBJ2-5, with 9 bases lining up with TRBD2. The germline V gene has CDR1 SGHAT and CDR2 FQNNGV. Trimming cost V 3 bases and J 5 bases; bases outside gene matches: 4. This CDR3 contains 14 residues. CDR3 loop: CASSFSGGSETQYF. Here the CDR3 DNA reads TGTGCCAGCAGCTTTAGCGGGGGAAGCGAGACCCAGTACTTC.